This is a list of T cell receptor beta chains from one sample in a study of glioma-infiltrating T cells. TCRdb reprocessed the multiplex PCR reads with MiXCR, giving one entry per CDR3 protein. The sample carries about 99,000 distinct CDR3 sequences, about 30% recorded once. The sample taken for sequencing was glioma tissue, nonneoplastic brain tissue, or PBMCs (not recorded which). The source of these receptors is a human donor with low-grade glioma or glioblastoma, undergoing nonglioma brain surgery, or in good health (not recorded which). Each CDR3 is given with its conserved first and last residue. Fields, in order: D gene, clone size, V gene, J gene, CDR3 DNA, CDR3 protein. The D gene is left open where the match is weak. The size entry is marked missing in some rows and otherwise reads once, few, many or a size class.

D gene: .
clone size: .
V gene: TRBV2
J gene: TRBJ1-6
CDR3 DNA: TGTGCCAGCAGACCCTCGGGGCTCAATTCACCCCTCGACTTT
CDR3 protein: CASRPSGLNSPLDF

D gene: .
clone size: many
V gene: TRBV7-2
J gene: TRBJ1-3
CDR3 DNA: TGTGCCAGCAGCTCTTCCCTCTCTGGAAACACCATATATTTT
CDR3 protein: CASSSSLSGNTIYF

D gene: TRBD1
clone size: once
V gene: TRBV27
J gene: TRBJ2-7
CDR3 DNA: TGTGCCAGCAGTGACGCGACAGGGGCCTACGAGCAGTACTTC
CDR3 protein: CASSDATGAYEQYF

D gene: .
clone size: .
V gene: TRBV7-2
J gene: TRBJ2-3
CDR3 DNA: TGTGCCAGCAGCTTAGGTAAAACAGATACGCAGTATTTT
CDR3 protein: CASSLGKTDTQYF

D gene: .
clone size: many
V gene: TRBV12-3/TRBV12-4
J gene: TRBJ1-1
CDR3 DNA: TGTGCCAGCAGCGATAACAGGGCCTCTGAAGCTTTCTTT
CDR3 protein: CASSDNRASEAFF

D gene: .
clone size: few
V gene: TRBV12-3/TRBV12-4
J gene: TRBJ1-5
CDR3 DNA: TGTGCCAGCAGCTGGGGACCGCTCAATCAGCCCCAGCATTTT
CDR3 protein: CASSWGPLNQPQHF

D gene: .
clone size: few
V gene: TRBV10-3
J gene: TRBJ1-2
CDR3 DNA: TGTGCCATCAGTGAATTTTCGGTCGGGGCACCCTATGGCTACACCTTC
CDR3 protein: CAISEFSVGAPYGYTF

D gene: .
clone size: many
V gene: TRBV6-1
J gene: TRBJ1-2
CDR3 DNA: TGTGCCAGCAGCCACCTACGGGATGCCTATGGCTACACCTTC
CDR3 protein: CASSHLRDAYGYTF

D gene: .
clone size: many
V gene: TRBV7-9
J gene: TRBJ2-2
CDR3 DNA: TGTGCCAGCAGCCGAACCACATATTCGAACACCGGGGAGCTGTTTTTT
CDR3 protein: CASSRTTYSNTGELFF

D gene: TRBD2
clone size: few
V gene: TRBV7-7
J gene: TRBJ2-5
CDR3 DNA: TGTGCTAGCAGCCCGGGGGGTGATCGCCAAGAGACCCAGTACTTC
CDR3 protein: CASSPGGDRQETQYF

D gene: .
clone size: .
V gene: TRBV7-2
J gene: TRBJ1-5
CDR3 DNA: TGTGCCGGCAGCCCATGGGACCGTCAGCCTCAGCATTTT
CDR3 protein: CAGSPWDRQPQHF

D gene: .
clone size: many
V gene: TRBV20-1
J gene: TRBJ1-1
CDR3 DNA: TGCAGTGCTAGAGATAGGGGCCAGGGGCGAGATGAAGCTTTCTTT
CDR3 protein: CSARDRGQGRDEAFF

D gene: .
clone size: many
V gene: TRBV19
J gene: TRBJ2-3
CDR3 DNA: TGTGCCAGTAGTATACGCGATCCAGATACGCAGTATTTT
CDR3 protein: CASSIRDPDTQYF

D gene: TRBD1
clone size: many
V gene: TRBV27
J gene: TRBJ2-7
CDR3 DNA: TGTGCCAGCCAGAGAAGTCCGGGACAGGGGGTTTACGAGCAGTACTTC
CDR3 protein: CASQRSPGQGVYEQYF

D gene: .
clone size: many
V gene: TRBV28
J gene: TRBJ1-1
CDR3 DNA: TGTGCCAGCAGAAATCTAGGCGGCGCTTTCTTT
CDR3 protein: CASRNLGGAFF

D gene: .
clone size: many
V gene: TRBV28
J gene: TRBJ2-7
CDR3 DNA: TGTGCCAGCAGTTTACGGTCCTACGAGCAGTACTTC
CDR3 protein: CASSLRSYEQYF

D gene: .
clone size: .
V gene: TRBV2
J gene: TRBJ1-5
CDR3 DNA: TGTGCCTCCCGGACTGGTTATAGCAATCAGCCCCAGCATTTT
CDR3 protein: CASRTGYSNQPQHF

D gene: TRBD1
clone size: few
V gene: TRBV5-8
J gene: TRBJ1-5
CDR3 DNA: TGTGCCAGCAGCTTTAAGGGGGACAGGGGGTCGAATCAGCCCCAGCATTTT
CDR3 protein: CASSFKGDRGSNQPQHF

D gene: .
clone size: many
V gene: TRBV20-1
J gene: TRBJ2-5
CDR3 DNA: TGCAGTGCTAGGAAGGACCATCTACAAGAGACCCAGTACTTC
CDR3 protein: CSARKDHLQETQYF

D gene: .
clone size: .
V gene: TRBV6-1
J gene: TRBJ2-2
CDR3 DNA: TGTGCCAGCAGTCCCGACAGGCGGAGGCGCGGGGAGCTGTTTTTT
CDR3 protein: CASSPDRRRRGELFF

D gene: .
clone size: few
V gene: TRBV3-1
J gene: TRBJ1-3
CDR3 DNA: TGTGCCAGCAGCCAAGATGATAGAAACACCATATATTTT
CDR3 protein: CASSQDDRNTIYF

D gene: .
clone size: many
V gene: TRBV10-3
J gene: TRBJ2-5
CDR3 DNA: TGTGCCATCAGTGAAGTTAGTAGGACTCAAGAGACCCAGTACTTC
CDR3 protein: CAISEVSRTQETQYF

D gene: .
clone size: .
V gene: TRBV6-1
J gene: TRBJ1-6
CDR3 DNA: TGTGCCAGCAGCGAAAGTTCACCCCTCCACTTT
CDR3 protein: CASSESSPLHF

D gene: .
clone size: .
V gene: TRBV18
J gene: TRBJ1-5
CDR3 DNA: TGTGCCAGCTCACCATCGGGCAGGGGATCGGATCAGCCCCAGCATTTT
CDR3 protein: CASSPSGRGSDQPQHF

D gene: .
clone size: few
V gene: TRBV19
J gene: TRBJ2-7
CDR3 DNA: TGTGCCAGTAGTATGGGTCAGATTACCTACGAGCAGTACTTC
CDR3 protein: CASSMGQITYEQYF

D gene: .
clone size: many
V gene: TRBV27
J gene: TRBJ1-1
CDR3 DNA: TGTGCCAGCAGTTTTAGCCAGGGAGGCACTGAAGCTTTCTTT
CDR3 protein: CASSFSQGGTEAFF

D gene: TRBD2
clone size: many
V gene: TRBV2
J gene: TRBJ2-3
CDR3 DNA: TGTGCCGCCAAACTAGCGGGGGAAGGGGATACGCAGTATTTT
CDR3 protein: CAAKLAGEGDTQYF

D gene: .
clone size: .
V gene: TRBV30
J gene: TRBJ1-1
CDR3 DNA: TGTGCCTGGAGGGTTCACATGAACACTGAAGCTTTCTTT
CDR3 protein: CAWRVHMNTEAFF

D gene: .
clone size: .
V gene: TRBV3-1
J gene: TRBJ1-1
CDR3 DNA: TGTGCCAGCAGCCAAGAAAGGGTGACTGAAGCTTTCTTT
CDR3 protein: CASSQERVTEAFF

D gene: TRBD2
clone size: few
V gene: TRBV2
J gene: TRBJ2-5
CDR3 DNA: TGTGCCAGCAGCGAACCCCCTCCTAGCGGGCGGGCGCTAGAGACCCAGTACTTC
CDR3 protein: CASSEPPPSGRALETQYF

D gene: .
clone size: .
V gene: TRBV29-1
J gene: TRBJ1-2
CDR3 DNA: TGCAGCATCCGGGACGGAACTAACTATGGCTACACCTTC
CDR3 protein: CSIRDGTNYGYTF

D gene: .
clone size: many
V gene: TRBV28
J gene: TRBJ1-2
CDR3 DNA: TGTGCCAGCAGTCCCGGACGGTACTATGGCTACACCTTC
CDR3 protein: CASSPGRYYGYTF

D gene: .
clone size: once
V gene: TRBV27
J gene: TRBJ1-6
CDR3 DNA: TGTGCCTCAACGGACCCACCGCAGCTCAATTCACCCCTCCACTTT
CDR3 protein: CASTDPPQLNSPLHF

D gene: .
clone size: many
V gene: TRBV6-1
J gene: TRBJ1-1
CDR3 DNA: TGTGCCAGCAGCCGGAACACTGAAGCTTTCTTT
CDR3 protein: CASSRNTEAFF

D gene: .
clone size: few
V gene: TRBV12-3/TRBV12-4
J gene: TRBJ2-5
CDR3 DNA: TGTGCCAGCAGTTTTAGACGCCAAGAGACCCAGTACTTC
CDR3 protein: CASSFRRQETQYF

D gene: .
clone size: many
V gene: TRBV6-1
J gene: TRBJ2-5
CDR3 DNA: TGTGCCAGCGGGAGACAGCAAGAGACCCAGTACTTC
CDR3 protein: CASGRQQETQYF

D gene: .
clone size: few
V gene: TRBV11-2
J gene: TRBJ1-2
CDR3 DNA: TGTGCCAGCAGCCCGCCCCAGACCTATGGCTACACCTTC
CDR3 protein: CASSPPQTYGYTF

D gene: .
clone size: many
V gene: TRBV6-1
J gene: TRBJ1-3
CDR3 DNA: TGTGCCAGCAGATGGGTCCTCTCTGGAAACACCATATATTTT
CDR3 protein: CASRWVLSGNTIYF

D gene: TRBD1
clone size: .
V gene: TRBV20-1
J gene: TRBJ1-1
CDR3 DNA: TGCAGTGCTAGAGGGAGACAGGGGGCGAGATCTTGCACTGAAGCTCTCTTT
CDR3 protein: CSARGRQGARSCTEALF

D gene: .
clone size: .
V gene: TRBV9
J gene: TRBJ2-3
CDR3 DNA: TGTGCCAGCAGCGAGATTCCTAGCACAGATACGCAGTATTTT
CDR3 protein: CASSEIPSTDTQYF

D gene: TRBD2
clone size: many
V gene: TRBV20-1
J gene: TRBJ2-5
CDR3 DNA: TGCAGTGCTAGAGATCTAGGAGCGGGGGGGCCGGCAGAGACCCAGTACTTC
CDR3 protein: CSARDLGAGGPAETQYF

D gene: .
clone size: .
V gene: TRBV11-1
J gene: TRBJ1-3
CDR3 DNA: TGTGCCAGCACCTTTCTTCCCGGCTCTGGAAACACCATATATTTT
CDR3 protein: CASTFLPGSGNTIYF

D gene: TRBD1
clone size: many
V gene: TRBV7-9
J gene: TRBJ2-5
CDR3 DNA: TGTGCCAGCACCGGGACAGGGAAAGAGACCCAGTACTTC
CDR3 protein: CASTGTGKETQYF

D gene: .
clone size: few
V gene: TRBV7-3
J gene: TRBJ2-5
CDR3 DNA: TGTGCCAGCAGCTTCGCGGGGGCGGGAGAGACCCAGTACTTC
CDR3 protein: CASSFAGAGETQYF

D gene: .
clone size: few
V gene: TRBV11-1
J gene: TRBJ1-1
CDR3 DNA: TGTGCCAGCAGCTCTCTCAGGGGAGGGAACACTGAAGCTTTCTTT
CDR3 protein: CASSSLRGGNTEAFF

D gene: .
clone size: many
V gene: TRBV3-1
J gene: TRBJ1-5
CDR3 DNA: TGTGCCAGCAGCCAAGATCTGGTCGGGGATAGCAATCAGCCCCAGCATTTT
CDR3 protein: CASSQDLVGDSNQPQHF

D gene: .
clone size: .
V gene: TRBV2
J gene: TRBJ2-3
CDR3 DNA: TGTGCCAGCCGACCCCGGGACAAGGAAGGGGATACGCAGTATTTT
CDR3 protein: CASRPRDKEGDTQYF

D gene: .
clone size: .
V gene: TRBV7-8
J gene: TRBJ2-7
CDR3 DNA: TGTGCCAGCAGCTCGCTCGTGCAGGGAGGCCACGAGCAGTACTTC
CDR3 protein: CASSSLVQGGHEQYF

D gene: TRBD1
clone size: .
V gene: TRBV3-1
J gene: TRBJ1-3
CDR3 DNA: TGTGCCAGCAGCCGGACAGGGGGAACTGGAAACACCATATATTTT
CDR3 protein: CASSRTGGTGNTIYF

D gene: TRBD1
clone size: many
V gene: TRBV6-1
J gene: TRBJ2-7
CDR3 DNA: TGTGCCAGCAGTTATGTTGGGACAGGGCGGGAGCAGTACTTC
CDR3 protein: CASSYVGTGREQYF

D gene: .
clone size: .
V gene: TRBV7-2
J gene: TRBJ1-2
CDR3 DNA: TGTGCCAGCAGCTTAGGAACAGGGACTGCTGATGGCTACACCTTC
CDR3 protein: CASSLGTGTADGYTF

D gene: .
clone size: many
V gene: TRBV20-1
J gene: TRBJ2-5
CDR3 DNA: TGCAGTGCTGGGGTGGGGGGTCTACAAGAGACCCAGTACTTC
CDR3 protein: CSAGVGGLQETQYF

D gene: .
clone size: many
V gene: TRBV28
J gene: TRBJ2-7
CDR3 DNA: TGTGCCAGCTTCGACCGCGAGCAGTACTTC
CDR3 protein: CASFDREQYF

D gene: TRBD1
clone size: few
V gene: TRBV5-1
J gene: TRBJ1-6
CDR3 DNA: TGCGCCAGCAGCGGACAGGGGGCAAGCTCCTATAATTCACCCCTCCACTTT
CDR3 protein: CASSGQGASSYNSPLHF

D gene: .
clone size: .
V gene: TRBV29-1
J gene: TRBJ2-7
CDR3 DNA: TGCAGCGTTGGGACTTCCCACGAGCAGTACTTC
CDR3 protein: CSVGTSHEQYF

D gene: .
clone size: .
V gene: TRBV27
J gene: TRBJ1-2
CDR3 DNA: TGTGCCAGCAGTTTCCCGGGGGGTGGTCGGATGGATGGCTACAACTTC
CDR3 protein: CASSFPGGGRMDGYNF

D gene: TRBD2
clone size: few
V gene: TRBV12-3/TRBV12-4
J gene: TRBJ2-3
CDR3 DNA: TGTGCCAGCAGTTCGAGAGCGGGGGGAAACGTGGATACGCAGTATTTT
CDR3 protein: CASSSRAGGNVDTQYF